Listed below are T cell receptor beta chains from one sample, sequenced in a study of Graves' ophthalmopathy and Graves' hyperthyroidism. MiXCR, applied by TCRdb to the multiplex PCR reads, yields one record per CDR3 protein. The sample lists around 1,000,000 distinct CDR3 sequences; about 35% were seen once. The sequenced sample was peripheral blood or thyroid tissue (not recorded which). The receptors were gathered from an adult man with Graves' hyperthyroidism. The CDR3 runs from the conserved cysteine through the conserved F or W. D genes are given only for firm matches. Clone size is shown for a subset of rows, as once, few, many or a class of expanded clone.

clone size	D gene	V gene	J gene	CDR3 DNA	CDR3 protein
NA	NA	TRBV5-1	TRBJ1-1	TGCGCCAGCATGACAGAAAATTGGACTGAAGCTCTCTTT	CASMTENWTEALF
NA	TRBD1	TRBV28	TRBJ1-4	TGTGCCAGCAGTCGCTACAGGGGTGAAAAACTGTTTTTT	CASSRYRGEKLFF
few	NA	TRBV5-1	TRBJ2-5	TGCGCCAGCAGCTTGGACAGGGCGTCTTCCCCAGAGACCCAGTACTTC	CASSLDRASSPETQYF
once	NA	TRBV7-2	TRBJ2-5	TGTGCCAGCAGCTTAAGGGTAGTTTCCCAGTACTTC	CASSLRVVSQYF
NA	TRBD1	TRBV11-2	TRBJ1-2	TGTGCCAGCAGCTTAGATCCCAGGGGGCGGGATGGCTACACCTTC	CASSLDPRGRDGYTF
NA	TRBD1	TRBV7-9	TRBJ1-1	TGTGCCAGCAGCTCCGGACAGGGGTTCACTGAAGCTTTCTTT	CASSSGQGFTEAFF
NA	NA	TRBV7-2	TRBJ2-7	TGCGCCAGCAGCGCGGCGGGGTCCCCCTACGAGCAGTACTTC	CASSAAGSPYEQYF
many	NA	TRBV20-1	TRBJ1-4	TGCAGTGCTAGAATTACAGCAACTAATGAAAAACTGTTTTTT	CSARITATNEKLFF
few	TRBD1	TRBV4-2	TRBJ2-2	TGTGCCAGCAGCCAAGACCGTTCGGGGACAGGGAACACCGGGGAGCTGTTTTTT	CASSQDRSGTGNTGELFF
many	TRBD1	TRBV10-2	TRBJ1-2	TGCGCCAGCAGTGAGTCAACAGGGGGGTATGGCTACACCTTC	CASSESTGGYGYTF
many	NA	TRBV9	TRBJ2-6	TGTGCCAGCAGCGTAGCGCACTCAAGCTCTGGGGCCAACGTCCTGACTTTC	CASSVAHSSSGANVLTF
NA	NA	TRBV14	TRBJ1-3	TGTGCCAGCAGCCAAGATCCTGGCAGCTCGTATGGAAACACCATATATTTT	CASSQDPGSSYGNTIYF
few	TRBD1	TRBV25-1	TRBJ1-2	TGTGCCAGCAGTGCTAGCCCCCGACAGGGGGACTATGGCTACACCTTC	CASSASPRQGDYGYTF
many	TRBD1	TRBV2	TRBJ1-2	TGTGCCAGCAGTGAATCAGACAGGGGGAAGAACTATGGCTACACCTTC	CASSESDRGKNYGYTF
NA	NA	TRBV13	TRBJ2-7	TGTGCCAGCAGCGCGACAGTTGCCCCCTACGAGCAGTACTTC	CASSATVAPYEQYF
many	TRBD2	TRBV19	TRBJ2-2	TGTGCCGTCATAGCGGGAGGGATCACCGGGGAGCTGTTTTTT	CAVIAGGITGELFF
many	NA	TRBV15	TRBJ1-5	TGTGCCACCAGCAGAGATCAACCAGGCAATCAGCCCCAGCATTTT	CATSRDQPGNQPQHF
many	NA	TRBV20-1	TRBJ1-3	TGCAGTGCCCCGCACACCATGGGCACCATATATTTT	CSAPHTMGTIYF
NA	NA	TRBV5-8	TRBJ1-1	TGTGCCAGCAGGACCAGGGGTGACACTGAAGCTTTCTTT	CASRTRGDTEAFF
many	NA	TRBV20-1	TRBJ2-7	TGCAGTGCGGAAGGGGGCTCCTACGAGCAGTACTTC	CSAEGGSYEQYF
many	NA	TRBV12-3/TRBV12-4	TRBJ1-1	TGTGCCAGCCACAGACGAGGTGCCGAAGCTTTCTTT	CASHRRGAEAFF
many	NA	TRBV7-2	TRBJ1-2	TGTGCCAGCAACCCCCGTGGGGTGAACTATGGCTACACCTTC	CASNPRGVNYGYTF
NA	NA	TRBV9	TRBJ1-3	TGTGCCAGCAGCGTAGACGCCGCAACGCCTGGCTACACCATATATTTT	CASSVDAATPGYTIYF
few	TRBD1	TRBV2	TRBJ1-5	TGTGCCGCCACAGGGGATAGCAATCAGCCCCAGCATTTT	CAATGDSNQPQHF
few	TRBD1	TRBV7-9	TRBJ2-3	TGTGCCAGCAGCTCCCGACAGGGGTCTAGCACAGATACGCAGTATTTT	CASSSRQGSSTDTQYF
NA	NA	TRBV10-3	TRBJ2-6	TGTGCCATCAGCCACGGGGACGACGTCCTGACTTTC	CAISHGDDVLTF
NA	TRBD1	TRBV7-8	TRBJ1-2	TGTGCCAGCAGCTTAGGGCCCCAGGGGGCTCATGGCTGCACCTTC	CASSLGPQGAHGCTF
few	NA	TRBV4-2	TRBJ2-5	TGTGCCAGCAGCCAAGATCTTCCTTCGGGGACCCAGTACTTC	CASSQDLPSGTQYF
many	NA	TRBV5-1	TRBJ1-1	TGCGCCAGCAGCAAAAGTGGAGCTGAAGCTTTCTTT	CASSKSGAEAFF
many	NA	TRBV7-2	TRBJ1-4	TGTGCCAGCAGACCAGGCCGGGGGGCGCCCCGTGAAAAACTGTTTTTT	CASRPGRGAPREKLFF
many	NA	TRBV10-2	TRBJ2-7	TGCGCCAGCAGCAGATTCTCCTACGAGCAGTACTTC	CASSRFSYEQYF
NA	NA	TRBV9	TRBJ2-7	TGTGCCAGCAGCGTAGGAGTCTGGCTAGGGGGTGAGCAGTACTTC	CASSVGVWLGGEQYF
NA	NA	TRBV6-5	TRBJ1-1	TGTGCCAGCAGTTACGTGCCAGAAACATCTGAAGCTTTCTTT	CASSYVPETSEAFF
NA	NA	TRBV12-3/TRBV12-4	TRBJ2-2	TGTGCCAGCAGTTTTGTGCCCGGGGAGCTGCTTTTT	CASSFVPGELLF
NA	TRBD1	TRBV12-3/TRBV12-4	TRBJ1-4	TGTGCCAGCAGTTTCAGCCTTGACAGGGGTGAAAAACTGTTTTTT	CASSFSLDRGEKLFF
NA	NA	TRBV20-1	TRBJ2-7	TGCAGTGCTAGACGGGGACAACTAAATCAAAACTACGAGCAGTACTTC	CSARRGQLNQNYEQYF
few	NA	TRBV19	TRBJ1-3	TGTGCCAGTAGTAAGAATCGGGACGTAACGGTTGGAAACACCATATATTTT	CASSKNRDVTVGNTIYF
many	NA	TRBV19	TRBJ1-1	TGTGCCAGTAGCCAATCCGGGACGGAGAACACTGAAGCTTTCTTT	CASSQSGTENTEAFF
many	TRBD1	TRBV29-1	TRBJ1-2	TGCAGCGTTGAAGAGGGACAGACGAATAATGGCTACACCTTC	CSVEEGQTNNGYTF
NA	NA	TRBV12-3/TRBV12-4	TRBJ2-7	TGTGCCAGCCGCTTCCAAGCAGTGGGCGAGCAGTACTTC	CASRFQAVGEQYF
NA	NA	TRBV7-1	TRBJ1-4	TGTGCCGAGCAGCTCAGCAGTGACGACAGTTGGGAAAAACTGTTTTTT	CAEQLSSDDSWEKLFF
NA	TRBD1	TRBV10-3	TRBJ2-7	TGTGCCAGCCAAGCTGGACAGGGGCTCCCCTACGAGCAGTACTTC	CASQAGQGLPYEQYF
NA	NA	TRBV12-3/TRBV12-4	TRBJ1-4	TGTGCCAGCAGCCAAGGTGAACTTACTAAACTGTTTTTT	CASSQGELTKLFF
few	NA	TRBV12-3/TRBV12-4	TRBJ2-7	TGTGCCAGCAGTCCGTATGCTAGCGCTCCCTACGAGCAGTACTTC	CASSPYASAPYEQYF
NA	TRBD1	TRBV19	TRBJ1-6	TGTGCCAGTAGTATTTCGTCCGGGACAGGGGTCTCACCCCTCCACTTT	CASSISSGTGVSPLHF
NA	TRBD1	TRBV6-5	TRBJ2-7	TGTGCCAGCACCTTACAAGACAGGGGGCACGACGAGCAGTACTTC	CASTLQDRGHDEQYF